This entry lists 22 T cell receptor beta chains sequenced from one sample in a study of cytomegalovirus exposure and HLA in healthy donors. Vbeta (60) and Jbeta (13) primers were used in the PCR. Profiling relied on immunoSEQ multiplex PCR, and the TCRdb table lists in-frame clones only, not all of them. The table lists around 100,000 clones, about 70% of them singletons. What was sequenced was PBMCs. These receptors were obtained from a woman in her twenties or thirties in good health and CMV-seronegative.

This clone was counted only a few times. This rearrangement joins TRBV9 to TRBJ1-4, with 10 bases fitting TRBD1. Germline V CDR1 and CDR2: SGDLS, YYNGEE. Trimming at V came to 4 bases and at J to 4 bases, leaving 4 bases not matched to a gene. The CDR3 has 15 residues. CDR3 sequence: CASSFRDRGNEKLFF. CDR3 DNA: TGTGCCAGCAGCTTCCGGGACAGGGGTAATGAAAAACTGTTTTTT.

J is TRBJ1-5 and V is TRBV7-2; D is possibly TRBD1 (6 bases). The CDR3 extends over 15 amino acids. The V gene lost 4 bases and the J gene lost 2 bases, with 12 bases spanning the gap. Germline CDR1 is SGHTA and CDR2 is FQGNSA. The CDR3 is CASSYRGGGNQPQHF. DNA of the CDR3: TGTGCCAGCAGCTACCGAGGGGGGGGCAATCAGCCCCAGCATTTT.

DNA of the CDR3: TGTGCCAGCAGCTTACTGACTGGAGAGGAATATGAGCAGTTCTTC. Residues: CASSLLTGEEYEQFF. The chain joins TRBV5-6 to TRBJ2-1; unclear D gene. CDR1 SGHDT and CDR2 YYEEEE come from the germline V gene. This CDR3 contains 15 residues. The V end was cut by 2 bases, the J end by 8 bases, with 17 bases between.

This chain's CDR3 is CASSGGTGSTDTQYF. CDR3 coding DNA: TGTGCCAGCAGCGGCGGGACAGGGAGCACAGATACGCAGTATTTT. V gene TRBV6-1 combines with J gene TRBJ2-3; TRBD1 matches at 9 bases. V was clipped by 6 bases and J by 0 bases; unmatched bases: 4. Germline CDR1 and CDR2: MNHNS and SASEGT. The CDR3 is made up of 15 amino acids.

CDR3 sequence (DNA): TGCGCCAGCAGCTTGGAAGGGGGACAGCCCCAGCATTTT. This translates into CASSLEGGQPQHF. This chain connects TRBV5-1 to TRBJ1-5; tentative D call: TRBD1 (6 bases). The CDR3 loop spans 13 amino acids. Germline loops: CDR1 SGHRS, CDR2 YFSETQ. Trimming stripped 0 bases from V and 7 bases from J, with 8 bases between.

This chain links TRBV7-9 with TRBJ2-2; perhaps TRBD1 as D (5 bases). This CDR3 region has 15 residues. Per the germline V gene, CDR1 is SEHNR and CDR2 is FQNEAQ (reference sequence). V lost 3 bases and J lost 3, with 11 bases in between. In DNA form, the CDR3 reads TGTGCCAGCAGCTTTCTTGGGGCTGACACCGGGGAGCTGTTTTTT. Protein product: CASSFLGADTGELFF.

As DNA, the CDR3 is TGTGCCAGCAGCTTAGCCGGGACAGCTTACAATGAGCAGTTCTTC. It yields the protein CASSLAGTAYNEQFF. V gene TRBV11-2 combines with J gene TRBJ2-1, with 7 nucleotides matching TRBD1. Germline loops: CDR1 SGHAT, CDR2 FQNNGV. V was pared by 1 base and J by 4 bases, with 4 bases of the junction left unmatched. The CDR3 sequence is 15 residues long. Full variable domain (outside the CDR3, taken from reference TRBV11-2 and TRBJ2-1): EAGVAQSPRYKIIEKRQSVAFWCNPISGHATLYWYQQILGQGPKLLIQFQNNGVVDDSQLPKDRFSAERLKGVDSTLKIQPAKLEDSAVYLCASSLAGTAYNEQFFGPGTRLTVL.

The rearrangement uses TRBV6-1 and TRBJ1-1; D is undetermined. CDR1 is MNHNS and CDR2 is SASEGT in the germline V gene. The CDR3 is 14 amino acids. V was shortened by 1 base and J by 0 bases, with 6 bases between the two germline ends. This chain's CDR3 is CASSEGRMNTEAFF. CDR3 nucleotides: TGTGCCAGCAGTGAAGGGCGGATGAACACTGAAGCTTTCTTT.

The chain combines TRBV18 with TRBJ1-1; TRBD1 is a possible D gene (5 bases). There are 16 residues in the CDR3. Per the germline V gene, CDR1 is KGHSH and CDR2 is LQKENI. V was cut by 0 bases and J by 0 bases, with 11 bases left in between. The CDR3 here is CASSPPLIGVNTEAFF. CDR3 nucleotide sequence: TGTGCCAGCTCACCACCGTTGATAGGGGTGAACACTGAAGCTTTCTTT.

The chain carries TRBV6-1 and TRBJ1-1, with D perhaps matching TRBD1 (6 bases). Germline V lookup: CDR1 MNHNS, CDR2 SASEGT. The CDR3 has 15 residues. Trimming took 7 bases from V and 5 from J, leaving 20 bases between them. This CDR3 is CASILDKGVRTEAFF. In DNA form, the CDR3 reads TGTGCCAGCATCCTAGACAAGGGGGTCCGGACTGAAGCTTTCTTT.

The rearrangement uses TRBV6-5 and TRBJ1-4; D call uncertain. The germline V gene has CDR1 MNHEY and CDR2 SVGAGI. The V gene lost 0 bases and the J gene lost 7 bases, with 12 bases spanning the gap. The CDR3 spans 15 residues. The CDR3 reads CASSYSTTDGEKLFF. In nucleotides, the CDR3 is TGTGCCAGCAGTTACTCGACTACTGATGGTGAAAAACTGTTTTTT.

This clone came up once. The V call is TRBV2, the J call TRBJ2-1; D may be TRBD2 (5 bases). V shed 7 bases and J shed 5 bases, with 15 bases lying between them. The CDR3 has 14 residues. CDR1 is SNHLY and CDR2 is FYNNEI in the germline V gene. The CDR3 sequence: CASTPRRANNEQFF. Here the CDR3 DNA reads TGTGCCAGCACCCCTCGGCGGGCAAACAATGAGCAGTTCTTC.

This clone showed up just a few times. This chain joins TRBV9 and TRBJ2-2; D unclear. Germline-derived CDR1 and CDR2 are SGDLS and YYNGEE. The CDR3 loop spans 13 amino acids. V was clipped by 0 bases and J by 7 bases, with 7 bases between them. CDR3 in amino acids: CASSVGAIGELFF. The CDR3 region has the DNA TGTGCCAGCAGCGTAGGAGCCATCGGGGAGCTGTTTTTT.

This clone is a singleton in its sample. The chain employs TRBV10-3 and TRBJ1-2, with 10 positions matching TRBD1. CDR1 and CDR2 from the germline V gene are ENHRY and SYGVKD. Unmatched junction bases numbered 5, after V lost 5 bases and J lost 8 bases. The CDR3 is made up of 13 amino acids. The CDR3 nucleotides are TGTGCCATCAGTACCGGGACAGGGGACGGCTACACCTTC. Translation: CAISTGTGDGYTF.

V gene TRBV19 combines with J gene TRBJ2-7; D is ambiguous. The CDR3 spans 14 residues. Germline loops: CDR1 LNHDA, CDR2 SQIVND (reference sequence). Trimming cost V 3 bases and J 1 base, with 10 bases left between them. The CDR3 DNA sequence: TGTGCCAGTAGTATCGGCACGGAGTCCTACGAGCAGTACTTC. Residues: CASSIGTESYEQYF.

V is TRBV15 and J is TRBJ1-2, with D possibly matching TRBD1 (6 bases). This CDR3 contains 16 residues. Trimming took off 0 bases at V and 8 bases at J, with 19 bases between the two ends. Germline CDR1 reads LNHNV; CDR2 reads YYDKDF (reference sequence). The CDR3 nucleotides read TGTGCCACCAGCAGAGAGGGTGGGGGCGCCCCCCGGGGCTACACCTTC. Translating it yields CATSREGGGAPRGYTF.

This chain connects TRBV19 to TRBJ2-3; TRBD1 matches at 7 bases. There are 13 residues in the CDR3. Germline loops: CDR1 LNHDA, CDR2 SQIVND (reference sequence). V lost 0 bases, J lost 9 bases, and 3 bases stayed unmatched. Here the CDR3 DNA reads TGTGCCAGTAGTATAGATCGACAGGGAACGCAGTATTTT. This gives the protein CASSIDRQGTQYF. Full variable domain (remainder filled in from reference TRBV19 and TRBJ2-3): DGGITQSPKYLFRKEGQNVTLSCEQNLNHDAMYWYRQDPGQGLRLIYYSQIVNDFQKGDIAEGYSVSREKKESFPLTVTSAQKNPTAFYLCASSIDRQGTQYFGPGTRLTVL.

Concerning this clone itself: One junction end does not reproduce the germline sequence, and a read error may be involved. The chain is built from TRBV6-5 and TRBJ2-1; D not resolved. The CDR3 has 15 residues. CDR1 and CDR2 from the germline V gene are MNHEY and SVGAGI. The CDR3 DNA follows: TGTGCCAGCAGTTACGACTCTACCTCCCACAATGAGCAGTTCTTC. As protein: CASSYDSTSHNEQFF.

Only a few counts were recorded for this clone. This chain links TRBV7-9 with TRBJ1-2; TRBD1 might be the D (6 bases). CDR1 is SEHNR and CDR2 is FQNEAQ in the germline V gene (reference sequence). V gave up 4 bases and J gave up 4 bases, with 16 bases separating them. CDR3 length: 15 amino acids. The CDR3 nucleotides read TGTGCCAGCAGCTCATCACAGGGCTTTAGCTATGGCTACACCTTC. Translated, it gives CASSSSQGFSYGYTF.

The rearrangement links TRBV30 to TRBJ2-2, with TRBD1 identical over 7 bases. The CDR3 spans 14 residues. Germline values: CDR1 GTSNPN, CDR2 SVGIG (reference sequence). V dropped 3 bases and J dropped 7; count of bases not matched to a gene: 8. The CDR3 loop reads CAWRDLTGFGELFF. The CDR3 DNA follows: TGTGCCTGGAGAGATTTGACAGGGTTCGGGGAGCTGTTTTTT.

This chain joins TRBV25-1 and TRBJ1-2; D may be TRBD1 (5 bases). The CDR3 is 14 amino acids. The V gene's germline CDR1 is MGHDK and CDR2 SYGVNS. V lost 2 bases to trimming and J lost 7 bases, with 14 bases between them. The DNA for the CDR3 is TGTGCCAGCAGTGAAGACGGCGGGGGTTGTGGCTACACCTTC. Translated: CASSEDGGGCGYTF.

This chain joins TRBV6-4 and TRBJ1-2, with TRBD1 as a possible D gene (6 bases). Per the germline V gene, CDR1 is MRHNA and CDR2 is SNTAGT. The CDR3 consists of 14 residues. Trimming stripped 5 bases from V and 4 bases from J, with 14 bases between. The CDR3 bases are TGTGCCAGCAGTTCAGGGGACCTACGCTATGGCTACACCTTC. Amino acids: CASSSGDLRYGYTF.